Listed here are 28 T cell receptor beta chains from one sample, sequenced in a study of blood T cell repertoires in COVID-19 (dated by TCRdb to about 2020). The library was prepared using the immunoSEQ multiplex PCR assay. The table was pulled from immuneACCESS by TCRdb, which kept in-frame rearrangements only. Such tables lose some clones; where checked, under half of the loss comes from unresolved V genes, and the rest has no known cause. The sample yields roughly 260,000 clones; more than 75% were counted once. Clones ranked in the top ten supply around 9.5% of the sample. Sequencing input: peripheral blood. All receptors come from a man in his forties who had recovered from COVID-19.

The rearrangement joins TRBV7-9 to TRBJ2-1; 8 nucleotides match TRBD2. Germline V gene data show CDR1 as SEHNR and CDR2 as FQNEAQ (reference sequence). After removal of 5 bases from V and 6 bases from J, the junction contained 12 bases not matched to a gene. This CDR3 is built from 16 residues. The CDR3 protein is CASSPLGGGLSNEQFF. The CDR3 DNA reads TGTGCCAGCAGCCCGCTTGGCGGGGGGCTTAGCAATGAGCAGTTCTTC.

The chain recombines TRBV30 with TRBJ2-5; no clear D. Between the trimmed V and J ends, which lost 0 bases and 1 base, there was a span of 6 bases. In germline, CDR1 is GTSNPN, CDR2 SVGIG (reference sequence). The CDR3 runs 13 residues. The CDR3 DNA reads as TGTGCCTGGAGTGTACTCCCCCAAGAGACCCAGTACTTC. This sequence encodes CAWSVLPQETQYF.

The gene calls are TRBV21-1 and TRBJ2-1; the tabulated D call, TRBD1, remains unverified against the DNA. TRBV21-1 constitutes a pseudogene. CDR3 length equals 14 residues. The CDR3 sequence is CASCKEGTGNEQFF. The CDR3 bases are TGTGCCAGCTGCAAGGAAGGGACAGGGAATGAGCAGTTCTTC.

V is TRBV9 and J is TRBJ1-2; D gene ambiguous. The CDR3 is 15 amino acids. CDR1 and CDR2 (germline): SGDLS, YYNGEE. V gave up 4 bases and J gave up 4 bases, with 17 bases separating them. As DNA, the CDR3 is TGTGCCAGCAGCTCCAACCTCGGGGTTTCCTATGGCTACACCTTC. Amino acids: CASSSNLGVSYGYTF. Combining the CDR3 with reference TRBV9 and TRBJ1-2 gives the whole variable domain DSGVTQTPKHLITATGQRVTLRCSPRSGDLSVYWYQQSLDQGLQFLIQYYNGEERAKGNILERFSAQQFPDLHSELNLSSLELGDSALYFCASSSNLGVSYGYTFGSGTRLTVV.

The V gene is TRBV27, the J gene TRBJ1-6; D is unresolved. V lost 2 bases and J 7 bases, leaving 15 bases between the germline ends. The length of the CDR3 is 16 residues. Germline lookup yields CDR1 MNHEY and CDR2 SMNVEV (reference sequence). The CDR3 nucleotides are TGTGCCAGCAGTTTAATCGGGTTCCTGCCCAATTCACCCCTCCACTTT. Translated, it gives CASSLIGFLPNSPLHF.

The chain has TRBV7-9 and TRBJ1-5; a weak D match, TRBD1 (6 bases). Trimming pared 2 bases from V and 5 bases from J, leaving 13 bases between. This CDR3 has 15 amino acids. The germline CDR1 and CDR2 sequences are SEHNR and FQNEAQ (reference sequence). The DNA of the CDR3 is TGTGCCAGCAGCTTAAAGGGGGGGGATCATCAGCCCCAGCATTTT. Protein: CASSLKGGDHQPQHF.

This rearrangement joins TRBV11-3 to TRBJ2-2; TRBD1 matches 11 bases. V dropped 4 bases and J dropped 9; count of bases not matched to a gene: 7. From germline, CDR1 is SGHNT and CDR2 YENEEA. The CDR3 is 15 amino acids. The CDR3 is CASSSTGQGGRELFF. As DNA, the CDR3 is TGTGCCAGCAGCTCGACGGGACAGGGGGGTAGGGAGCTGTTTTTT.

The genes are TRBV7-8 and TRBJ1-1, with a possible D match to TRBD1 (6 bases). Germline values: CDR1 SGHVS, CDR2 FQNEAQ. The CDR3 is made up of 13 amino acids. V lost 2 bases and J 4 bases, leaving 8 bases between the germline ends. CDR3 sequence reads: CASSLMDSTEAFF. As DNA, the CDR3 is TGTGCCAGCAGCTTAATGGACAGCACTGAAGCTTTCTTT. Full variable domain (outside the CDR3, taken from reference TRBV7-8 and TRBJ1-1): GAGVSQSPRYKVAKRGQDVALRCDPISGHVSLFWYQQALGQGPEFLTYFQNEAQLDKSGLPSDRFFAERPEGSVSTLKIQRTQQEDSAVYLCASSLMDSTEAFFGQGTRLTVV.

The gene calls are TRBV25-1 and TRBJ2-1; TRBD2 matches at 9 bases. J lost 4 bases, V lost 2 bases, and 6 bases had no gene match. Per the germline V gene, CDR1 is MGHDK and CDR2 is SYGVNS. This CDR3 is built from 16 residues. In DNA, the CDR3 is TGTGCCAGCAGTGAAATTGGGCTAGCGGGATACAATGAGCAGTTCTTC. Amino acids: CASSEIGLAGYNEQFF.

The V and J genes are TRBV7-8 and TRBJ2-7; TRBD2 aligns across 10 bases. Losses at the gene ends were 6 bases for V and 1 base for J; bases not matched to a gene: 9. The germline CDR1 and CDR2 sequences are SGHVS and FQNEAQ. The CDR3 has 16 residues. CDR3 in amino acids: CASRLIAGGPSYEQYF. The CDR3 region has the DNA TGTGCCAGCAGGTTGATAGCGGGAGGTCCATCCTACGAGCAGTACTTC.

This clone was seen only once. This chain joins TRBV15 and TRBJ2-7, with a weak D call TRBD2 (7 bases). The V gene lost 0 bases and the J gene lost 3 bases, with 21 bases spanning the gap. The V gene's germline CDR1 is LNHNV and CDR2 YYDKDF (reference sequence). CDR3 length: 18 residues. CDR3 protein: CATSRDPPRGGLSYEQYF. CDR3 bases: TGTGCCACCAGCAGAGATCCCCCCCGCGGGGGCTTAAGCTACGAGCAGTACTTC.

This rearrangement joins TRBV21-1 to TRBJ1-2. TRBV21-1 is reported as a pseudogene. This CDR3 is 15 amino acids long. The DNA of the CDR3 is TGTGCCAGCAGCAAAGGAGGGATCGATTCCAACGGCTACACCTTC. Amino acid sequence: CASSKGGIDSNGYTF.

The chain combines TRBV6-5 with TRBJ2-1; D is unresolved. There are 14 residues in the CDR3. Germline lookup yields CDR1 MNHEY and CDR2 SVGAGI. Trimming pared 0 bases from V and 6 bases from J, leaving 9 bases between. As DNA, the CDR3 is TGTGCCAGCAGTTACTCGGGCTTCTCCAATGAGCAGTTCTTC. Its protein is CASSYSGFSNEQFF.

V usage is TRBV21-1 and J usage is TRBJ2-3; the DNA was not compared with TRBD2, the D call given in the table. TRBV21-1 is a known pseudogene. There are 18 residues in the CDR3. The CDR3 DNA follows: TGTGCCAGCAGCCCCCCTTGGACTAGCGGGATGATTGCAGATACGCAGTATTTT. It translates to CASSPPWTSGMIADTQYF.

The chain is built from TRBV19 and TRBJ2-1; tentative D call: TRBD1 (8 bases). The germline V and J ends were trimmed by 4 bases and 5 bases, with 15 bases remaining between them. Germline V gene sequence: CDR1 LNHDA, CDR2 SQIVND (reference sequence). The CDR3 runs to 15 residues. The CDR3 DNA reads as TGTGCCAGTAGTACACAGGGGGGGGGTCACAATGAGCAGTTCTTC. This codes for CASSTQGGGHNEQFF.

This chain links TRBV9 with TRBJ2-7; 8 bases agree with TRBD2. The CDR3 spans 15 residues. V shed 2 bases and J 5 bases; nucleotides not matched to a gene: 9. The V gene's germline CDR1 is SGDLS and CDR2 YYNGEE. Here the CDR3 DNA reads TGTGCCAGCAGCGTGGCCGGGAGGGCCTCTAACGAGCAGTACTTC. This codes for CASSVAGRASNEQYF.

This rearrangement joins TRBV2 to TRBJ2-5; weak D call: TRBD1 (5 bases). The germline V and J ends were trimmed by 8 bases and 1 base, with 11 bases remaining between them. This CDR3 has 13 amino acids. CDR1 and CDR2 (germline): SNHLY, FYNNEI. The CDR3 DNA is TGTGCCAGCGTCACGGACATCCAAGAGACCCAGTACTTC. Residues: CASVTDIQETQYF.

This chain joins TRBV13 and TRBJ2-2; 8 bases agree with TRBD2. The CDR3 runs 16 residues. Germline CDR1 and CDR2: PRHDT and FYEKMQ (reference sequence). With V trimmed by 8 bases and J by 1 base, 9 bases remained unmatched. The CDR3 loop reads CASSGRGLGNTGELFF. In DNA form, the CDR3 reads TGTGCCAGCTCAGGACGGGGACTAGGGAACACCGGGGAGCTGTTTTTT.

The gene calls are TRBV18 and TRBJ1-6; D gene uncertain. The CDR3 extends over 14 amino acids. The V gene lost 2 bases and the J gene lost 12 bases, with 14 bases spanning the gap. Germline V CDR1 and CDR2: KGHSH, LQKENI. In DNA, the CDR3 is TGTGCCAGCTCACCAATGGCAACGCGGGGACCCCTCCACTTT. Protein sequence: CASSPMATRGPLHF.

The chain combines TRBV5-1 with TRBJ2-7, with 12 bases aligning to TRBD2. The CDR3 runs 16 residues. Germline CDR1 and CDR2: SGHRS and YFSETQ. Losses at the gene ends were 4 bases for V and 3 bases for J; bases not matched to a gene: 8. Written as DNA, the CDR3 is TGCGCCAGCAGCCCCCGGACTAGCGGGGAGTTCTACGAGCAGTACTTC. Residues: CASSPRTSGEFYEQYF.

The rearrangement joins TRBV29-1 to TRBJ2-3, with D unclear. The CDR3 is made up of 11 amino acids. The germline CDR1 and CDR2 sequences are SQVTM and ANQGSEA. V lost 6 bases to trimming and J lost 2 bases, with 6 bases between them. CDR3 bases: TGCAGCGTCCCCTACACAGATACGCAGTATTTT. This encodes CSVPYTDTQYF.

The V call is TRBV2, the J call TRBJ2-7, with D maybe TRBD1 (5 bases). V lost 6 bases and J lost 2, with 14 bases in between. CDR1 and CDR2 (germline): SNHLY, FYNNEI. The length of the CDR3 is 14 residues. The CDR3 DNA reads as TGTGCCAGCAGAGGAAGGGGCCATACCTACGAGCAGTACTTC. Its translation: CASRGRGHTYEQYF.

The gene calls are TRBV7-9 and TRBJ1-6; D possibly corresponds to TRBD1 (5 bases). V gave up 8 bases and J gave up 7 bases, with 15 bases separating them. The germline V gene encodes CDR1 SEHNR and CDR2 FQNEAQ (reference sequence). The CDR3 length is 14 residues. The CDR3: CASQGGTENSPLHF. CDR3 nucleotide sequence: TGTGCCAGCCAAGGTGGGACTGAAAATTCACCCCTCCACTTT.

Written as DNA, the CDR3 is TGTGCCAGCAGCCCGCCCGGGACAGGGCCCTACGAGCAGTACTTC. It is translated as CASSPPGTGPYEQYF. The chain links TRBV5-6 to TRBJ2-7, with 9 positions matching TRBD1. V trimming: 4 bases; J trimming: 2 bases; junction bases outside the gene matches: 7. Germline-derived CDR1 and CDR2 are SGHDT and YYEEEE. This CDR3 is 15 amino acids long.

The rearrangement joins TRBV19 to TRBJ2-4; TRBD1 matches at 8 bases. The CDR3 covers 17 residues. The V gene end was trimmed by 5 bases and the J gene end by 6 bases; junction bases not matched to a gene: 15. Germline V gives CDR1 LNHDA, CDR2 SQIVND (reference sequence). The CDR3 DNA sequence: TGTGCCAGTAGTCCCAACACCCGACAGGGGTCGCGAAACATTCAGTACTTC. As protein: CASSPNTRQGSRNIQYF.

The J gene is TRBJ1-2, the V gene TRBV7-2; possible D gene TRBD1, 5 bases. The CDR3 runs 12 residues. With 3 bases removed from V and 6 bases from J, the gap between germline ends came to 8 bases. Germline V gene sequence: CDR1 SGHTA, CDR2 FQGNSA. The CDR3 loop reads CASSFGGDGYTF. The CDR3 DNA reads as TGTGCCAGCAGCTTTGGGGGGGATGGCTACACCTTC.

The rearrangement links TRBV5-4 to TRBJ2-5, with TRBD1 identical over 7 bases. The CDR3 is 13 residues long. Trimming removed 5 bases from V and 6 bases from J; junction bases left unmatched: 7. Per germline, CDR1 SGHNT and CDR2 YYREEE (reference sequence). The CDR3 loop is CASSFDRVQTQYF. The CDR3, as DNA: TGTGCCAGCAGTTTTGACAGGGTACAGACCCAGTACTTC.

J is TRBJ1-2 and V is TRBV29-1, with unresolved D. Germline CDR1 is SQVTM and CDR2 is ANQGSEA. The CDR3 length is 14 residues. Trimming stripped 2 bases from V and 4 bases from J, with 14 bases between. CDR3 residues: CSVEPSGLGYGYTF. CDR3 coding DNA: TGCAGCGTTGAACCCTCTGGACTAGGCTATGGCTACACCTTC.